These 18 T cell receptor beta chains share one sample of origin, sequenced in a study of T cells in Graves' hyperthyroidism and ophthalmopathy. Amplified TCR beta CDR3 regions derived from RNA transcripts. A first-round RT-PCR of the TCR CDR3 used the HTBI primer set. TCRdb itself ran the multiplex PCR reads through MiXCR, one entry per CDR3 protein. The sample has a few hundred thousand distinct CDR3 sequences, approximately 16% seen once; the top ten hold over 25%. The material sequenced was blood. The receptors come from a woman younger than 45 with Graves' ophthalmopathy.

Many counts were recorded for this clonotype. The V and J genes are TRBV27 and TRBJ2-1; D may be TRBD2 (6 bases). The V and J ends lost 4 bases and 10 bases respectively, with 14 bases between them. This CDR3 is built from 13 residues. Germline V CDR1 and CDR2: MNHEY, SMNVEV (reference sequence). The CDR3 DNA follows: TGTGCCAGCAGTTGGCAGGGTGGGGGGGAGCAGTTCTTC. Its translation: CASSWQGGGEQFF.

In this sample, this clonotype turned up many times. The rearrangement links TRBV20-1 to TRBJ2-1; 7 nucleotides align to TRBD2. V dropped 1 base and J dropped 5; count of bases not matched to a gene: 17. Germline V gene sequence: CDR1 DFQATT, CDR2 SNEGSKA (reference sequence). CDR3 length equals 18 residues. The CDR3 loop reads CSARGGSEVREFHNEQFF. CDR3 coding DNA: TGCAGTGCTAGAGGGGGTTCTGAGGTGCGGGAGTTCCACAATGAGCAGTTCTTC.

J is TRBJ2-7 and V is TRBV29-1, with D perhaps TRBD1 (6 bases). The CDR3 runs to 12 residues. CDR1 is SQVTM and CDR2 is ANQGSEA in the germline V gene. V lost 3 bases, J lost 2 bases, and 8 bases lay in between. The CDR3 is CSVEGAAYEQYF. In nucleotides, the CDR3 is TGCAGCGTTGAGGGGGCCGCCTACGAGCAGTACTTC.

This clonotype was seen repeatedly, ten times or more. The chain combines TRBV7-9 with TRBJ2-2; unclear D gene. From germline, CDR1 is SEHNR and CDR2 FQNEAQ (reference sequence). V was cut by 3 bases and J by 6 bases, with 14 bases left in between. CDR3 length: 15 amino acids. The CDR3 loop is CASSLDLSKAGELFF. CDR3 nucleotide sequence: TGTGCCAGCAGCTTGGACCTGTCCAAGGCCGGGGAGCTGTTTTTT. The whole variable domain, filled in from reference TRBV7-9 and TRBJ2-2, reads DTGVSQNPRHKITKRGQNVTFRCDPISEHNRLYWYRQTLGQGPEFLTYFQNEAQLEKSRLLSDRFSAERPKGSFSTLEIQRTEQGDSAMYLCASSLDLSKAGELFFGEGSRLTVL.

This clonotype was found many times. The CDR3 DNA reads as TGTGCCAGCAGTTCCCCCCTACGCGAGCAGTACTTC. This encodes CASSSPLREQYF. This chain connects TRBV28 to TRBJ2-7; the D is unclear. Trimming took off 4 bases at V and 6 bases at J, with 10 bases between the two ends. Per the germline V gene, CDR1 is MDHEN and CDR2 is SYDVKM. The CDR3 has 12 amino acids.

In its sample, this clonotype was seen many times. The chain recombines TRBV2 with TRBJ1-4; a weak D match, TRBD1 (5 bases). V lost 9 bases to trimming and J lost 7 bases, with 18 bases between them. Germline V gene sequence: CDR1 SNHLY, CDR2 FYNNEI. The CDR3 totals 14 residues. CDR3 DNA sequence: TGTGCCAGTATCTTTTCCGGGACCGGTGAAAAACTGTTTTTT. Protein sequence: CASIFSGTGEKLFF.

This clonotype occurred many times. The V gene is TRBV4-3, the J gene TRBJ2-7, with TRBD1 matching over 7 bases. CDR1 is LGHNA, CDR2 YSLEER, per germline. The CDR3 covers 15 residues. The ends lost 0 bases at V and 2 bases at J; junction bases unmatched: 4. CDR3 DNA sequence: TGCGCCAGCAGCCAAGATCGGGGACAGCCCTACGAGCAGTACTTC. It is translated as CASSQDRGQPYEQYF.

There are many counts of this clonotype. The rearrangement uses TRBV2 and TRBJ2-5, with D tentatively TRBD2 (6 bases). CDR1 is SNHLY and CDR2 is FYNNEI in the germline V gene. V was cut by 8 bases and J by 4 bases, with 11 bases left in between. CDR3 size: 12 residues. The CDR3 nucleotides read TGTGCCAGCTGGGGGGTAATAGAGACCCAGTACTTC. It is translated as CASWGVIETQYF. Full variable domain (outside the CDR3, taken from reference TRBV2 and TRBJ2-5): EPEVTQTPSHQVTQMGQEVILRCVPISNHLYFYWYRQILGQKVEFLVSFYNNEISEKSEIFDDQFSVERPDGSNFTLKIRSTKLEDSAMYFCASWGVIETQYFGPGTRLLVL.

Points on this clonotype: A much larger clone differs by one base, so this may be a read error. Because it lacks the conserved phenylalanine or tryptophan at the end, this CDR3 is likely a read error. The chain is built from TRBV28 and TRBJ2-5; D perhaps matches TRBD2 (6 bases). Germline V gene lookup returns CDR1 MDHEN and CDR2 SYDVKM. V was pared by 6 bases and J by 5 bases, with 16 bases between. The CDR3 loop spans 14 amino acids. CDR3 sequence: CASSQGGTRETQYL. In DNA form, the CDR3 reads TGTGCCAGCAGCCAAGGAGGGACCCGGGAGACCCAGTACCTC.

In this sample, this clonotype turned up a few times. The chain joins TRBV9 to TRBJ2-5; 8 bases map to TRBD2. CDR1 SGDLS and CDR2 YYNGEE come from the germline V gene. This CDR3 is 16 amino acids long. V was pared by 0 bases and J by 5 bases, with 9 bases of the junction left unmatched. The CDR3 is CASSVVPGGPGETQYF. In DNA, the CDR3 is TGTGCCAGCAGCGTAGTTCCGGGAGGGCCCGGGGAGACCCAGTACTTC.

V and J are TRBV28 and TRBJ1-1; 10 nucleotides align to TRBD1. With V trimmed by 6 bases and J by 1 base, 5 bases remained unmatched. In germline, CDR1 is MDHEN, CDR2 SYDVKM. The CDR3 has 15 residues. The CDR3: CASRGQGTKNTEAFF. The CDR3 bases are TGTGCCAGCAGGGGACAGGGGACAAAGAACACTGAAGCTTTCTTT.

As to this clonotype: A much larger clone differs from this one at a single base, so this may be a read error. The chain links TRBV28 to TRBJ2-2, with 8 positions matching TRBD2. The CDR3 is 13 residues long. The germline V gene encodes CDR1 MDHEN and CDR2 SYDVKM. CDR3 DNA: TGTGCCAGCAGTCCAAGGGACACCCGGGAGGGGTTCTTT. Protein: CASSPRDTREGFF. Combining the CDR3 with reference TRBV28 and TRBJ2-2 gives the whole variable domain DVKVTQSSRYLVKRTGEKVFLECVQDMDHENMFWYRQDPGLGLRLIYFSYDVKMKEKGDIPEGYSVSREKKERFSLILESASTNQTSMYLCASSPRDTREGFFGEGSRLTVL.

This clonotype was counted at least ten times. The CDR3 DNA follows: TGTGCCAGCACCGGGACTAGTGCCAATGAGCAGTTCTTC. It translates to CASTGTSANEQFF. The chain has TRBV28 and TRBJ2-1; 8 bases map to TRBD2. Trimming cost V 7 bases and J 6 bases; bases outside gene matches: 5. The germline CDR1 and CDR2 sequences are MDHEN and SYDVKM. The length of the CDR3 is 13 residues.

In this sample, this clonotype turned up many times. V gene TRBV16 combines with J gene TRBJ1-1, with a tentative D call TRBD1 (5 bases). CDR1 is KGHSY and CDR2 is FQNENV in the germline V gene. Trimming stripped 8 bases from V and 1 base from J, with 17 bases between. The CDR3 covers 15 residues. For the CDR3, the DNA is TGTGCCAGCCAAAAGGGCACAGGCGCGAACACTGAAGCTTTCTTT. Protein product: CASQKGTGANTEAFF. Together with reference TRBV16 and TRBJ1-1, the CDR3 gives the full variable domain: GEEVAQTPKHLVRGEGQKAKLYCAPIKGHSYVFWYQQVLKNEFKFLISFQNENVFDETGMPKERFSAKCLPNSPCSLEIQATKLEDSAVYFCASQKGTGANTEAFFGQGTRLTVV.

This clonotype was observed a handful of times. The chain is built from TRBV15 and TRBJ2-2; 8 nucleotides align to TRBD2. This CDR3 spans 16 amino acids. The germline V gene has CDR1 LNHNV and CDR2 YYDKDF (reference sequence). After removal of 0 bases from V and 6 bases from J, the junction contained 6 bases not matched to a gene. CDR3: CATSRDVGGVAGELFF. CDR3 coding DNA: TGTGCCACCAGCAGAGATGTCGGGGGGGTCGCCGGGGAGCTGTTTTTT.

This clonotype was seen at least ten times. V gene TRBV7-8 combines with J gene TRBJ2-3, with D unresolved. Trimming cost V 6 bases and J 0 bases, with 10 bases left between them. CDR1 SGHVS and CDR2 FQNEAQ come from the germline V gene. The CDR3 has 14 residues. The CDR3 DNA sequence: TGTGCCAGCAGACCCACCGGGAGCACAGATACGCAGTATTTT. Its translation is CASRPTGSTDTQYF.

The CDR3, as DNA: TGCGCCAGCAGCCAAGATACTAGTCCCTACAATGAGCAGTTCTTC. Translating it yields CASSQDTSPYNEQFF. The V call is TRBV4-1, the J call TRBJ2-1; TRBD2 is a possible D gene (5 bases). CDR1 and CDR2 from the germline V gene are MGHRA and YSYEKL. Trimming took off 0 bases at V and 2 bases at J, with 8 bases between the two ends. The CDR3 covers 15 residues.

This clonotype was recorded a few times. The chain combines TRBV9 with TRBJ2-3, with D unclear. The CDR3 spans 14 residues. Germline values: CDR1 SGDLS, CDR2 YYNGEE. Trimming removed 0 bases from V and 6 bases from J, with 11 bases in between. As DNA, the CDR3 is TGTGCCAGCAGCGTAGAATCAAGGTCGGATACGCAGTATTTT. Amino acid sequence: CASSVESRSDTQYF.